This T cell receptor (beta chain) was profiled in a study of cytomegalovirus exposure and HLA in healthy donors. Whole-study findings and limits: Specificity for CMV antigens was confirmed in vitro for a few of the CMV-associated chains. Rarity characterized most TCR sequences, yet some public TCRs appeared in many donors. Subsequent analysis found a tendency for first-cohort TCR clusters to co-occur within the 90 to 150 validation repertoires.

With 0 bases removed from V and 2 bases from J, the gap between germline ends came to 11 bases. From germline, CDR1 is SGHRS and CDR2 YFSETQ. The CDR3 is made up of 15 amino acids. On this clone: Its target is not known.

Method: immunoSEQ multiplex PCR; TCRdb's copy keeps in-frame clones and lacks some. The sample yields hundreds of thousands of clones, over 75% seen once. Sample: PBMCs. This clonotype was sampled from a man between 18 and 29 years old in good health and CMV-seropositive. V and J are TRBV5-1 and TRBJ1-2; D ambiguous. The CDR3 coding sequence is TGCGCCAGCAGCTTGGGTGGCAGCCCAAACTATGGCTACACCTTC. Protein sequence: CASSLGGSPNYGYTF.